Following are 17 T cell receptor beta chains from one sample sequenced in a study of monozygotic twins with cystic fibrosis. Assay used: immunoSEQ multiplex PCR; TCRdb lists only in-frame clones, some missing. The sample has 34,000 or so clones, about 92% seen once; the top ten hold roughly 0.89%. Sequenced input: blood. All receptors come from a girl aged 2 to 10 with cystic fibrosis.

This clone was detected once. The chain couples TRBV27 to TRBJ2-3; D unclear. This CDR3 region has 17 residues. Trimming took 3 bases from V and 2 from J, leaving 18 bases between them. CDR1 is MNHEY and CDR2 is SMNVEV in the germline V gene (reference sequence). CDR3 residues: CASSFVGPHSYTDTQYF. DNA for the CDR3: TGTGCCAGCAGTTTCGTCGGACCTCACTCTTACACAGATACGCAGTATTTT.

The V gene is TRBV5-6, the J gene TRBJ2-2; 9 nucleotides line up with TRBD1. The germline V gene has CDR1 SGHDT and CDR2 YYEEEE. The trim removed 1 base at V and 7 bases at J, leaving 5 bases unmatched. The CDR3 sequence is 15 residues long. The CDR3 DNA is TGTGCCAGCAGCTTGCAGAGACAGGGGGTCGGGGAGCTGTTTTTT. It translates to CASSLQRQGVGELFF. The full variable domain, with the rest looked up from reference TRBV5-6 and TRBJ2-2, is DAGVTQSPTHLIKTRGQQVTLRCSPKSGHDTVSWYQQALGQGPQFIFQYYEEEERQRGNFPDRFSGHQFPNYSSELNVNALLLGDSALYLCASSLQRQGVGELFFGEGSRLTVL.

The rearrangement links TRBV15 to TRBJ2-3; 10 bases align to TRBD2. Trimming took 8 bases from V and 4 from J; bases not matched to a gene: 6. This CDR3 is built from 14 residues. Per germline, CDR1 LNHNV and CDR2 YYDKDF (reference sequence). CDR3 bases: TGTGCCACCTCTCAGCGGGGGGGGCCAGATACGCAGTATTTT. Amino acids: CATSQRGGPDTQYF. Using reference TRBV15 and TRBJ2-3 for the parts outside the CDR3, the full variable domain is DAMVIQNPRYQVTQFGKPVTLSCSQTLNHNVMYWYQQKSSQAPKLLFHYYDKDFNNEADTPDNFQSRRPNTSFCFLDIRSPGLGDTAMYLCATSQRGGPDTQYFGPGTRLTVL.

This clone was seen a single time. V is TRBV2 and J is TRBJ2-7; D ambiguous. CDR1 and CDR2 (germline): SNHLY, FYNNEI. This CDR3 has 12 residues. Trimming pared 1 base from V and 3 bases from J, leaving 4 bases between. As DNA, the CDR3 is TGTGCCAGCAGTGAAGTGAGCTACGAGCAGTACTTC. Translation gives CASSEVSYEQYF.

J is TRBJ2-2 and V is TRBV4-2; tentative D call: TRBD1 (5 bases). This CDR3 region has 15 residues. Germline V gives CDR1 LGHNA, CDR2 YNFKEQ. V dropped 1 base and J dropped 4 bases, with 10 bases sitting between them. The CDR3 DNA is TGTGCCAGCAGCCAAGCAGACAGCGCCACCGGGGAGCTGTTTTTT. It yields the protein CASSQADSATGELFF.

This clone was detected only a few times. The J gene is TRBJ2-7, the V gene TRBV7-2; D may be TRBD1 or TRBD2 (5 bases each). Germline assignment: CDR1 SGHTA and CDR2 FQGNSA. The length of the CDR3 is 14 residues. V gave up 3 bases and J gave up 4 bases, with 13 bases separating them. CDR3 protein: CASSFRGEGYEQYF. DNA for the CDR3: TGTGCCAGCAGCTTCCGGGGCGAGGGATACGAGCAGTACTTC. The full variable domain, its missing parts supplied by reference TRBV7-2 and TRBJ2-7, is GAGVSQSPSNKVTEKGKDVELRCDPISGHTALYWYRQSLGQGLEFLIYFQGNSAPDKSGLPSDRFSAERTGGSVSTLTIQRTQQEDSAVYLCASSFRGEGYEQYFGPGTRLTVT.

The chain joins TRBV27 to TRBJ2-1, with TRBD2 identical over 8 bases. This CDR3 spans 14 amino acids. Germline V gene lookup returns CDR1 MNHEY and CDR2 SMNVEV (reference sequence). Germline trimming cut 2 bases from V and 7 bases from J; bases unmatched to any gene: 4. The CDR3 loop is CASSLAGGMNEQFF. The CDR3 DNA reads as TGTGCCAGCAGTTTAGCGGGAGGTATGAATGAGCAGTTCTTC.

The chain couples TRBV2 to TRBJ1-1; 7 bases match TRBD1. From germline, CDR1 is SNHLY and CDR2 FYNNEI. The CDR3 consists of 14 residues. After removal of 2 bases from V and 10 bases from J, the junction contained 10 bases not matched to a gene. Written as DNA, the CDR3 is TGTGCCAGCAGTGAAAGAGGGTGGGACAGAAGAGCTTTCTTT. Its protein is CASSERGWDRRAFF.

V gene TRBV5-1 combines with J gene TRBJ2-5, with TRBD1 identical over 7 bases. Trimming cost V 3 bases and J 3 bases; bases outside gene matches: 5. CDR3 length: 14 amino acids. Per germline, CDR1 SGHRS and CDR2 YFSETQ. Here the CDR3 DNA reads TGCGCCAGCAGCTCCGGGACAGCAAAAGAGACCCAGTACTTC. It yields the protein CASSSGTAKETQYF. The variable domain in full, with the rest retrieved from reference TRBV5-1 and TRBJ2-5, is KAGVTQTPRYLIKTRGQQVTLSCSPISGHRSVSWYQQTPGQGLQFLFEYFSETQRNKGNFPGRFSGRQFSNSRSEMNVSTLELGDSALYLCASSSGTAKETQYFGPGTRLLVL.

This clone came up once. In DNA, the CDR3 is TGTGCCAGCTCACCGGACAGGTTGAATCAGCCCCAGCATTTT. This codes for CASSPDRLNQPQHF. This chain uses TRBV18 with TRBJ1-5, with 7 bases matching TRBD1. This CDR3 contains 14 residues. V trimming: 3 bases; J trimming: 4 bases; junction bases outside the gene matches: 3. Germline values: CDR1 KGHSH, CDR2 LQKENI.

The chain's CDR3 is CASSLARDRGRPNYGYTF. In DNA, the CDR3 is TGTGCCAGCAGCTTAGCCCGGGACAGGGGAAGGCCTAACTATGGCTACACCTTC. V gene TRBV7-9 combines with J gene TRBJ1-2; TRBD1 aligns across 10 bases. The V and J ends lost 0 bases and 0 bases, in that order; junction bases with no gene match: 7. CDR3 length: 18 amino acids. Germline CDR1 and CDR2: SEHNR and FQNEAQ (reference sequence).

The genes are TRBV5-1 and TRBJ1-3; 9 bases match TRBD1. The CDR3 has 14 residues. CDR1 is SGHRS and CDR2 is YFSETQ in the germline V gene. V trimming: 3 bases; J trimming: 4 bases; junction bases outside the gene matches: 2. The CDR3 DNA sequence: TGCGCCAGCAGCTCCGGGACAGGGGGAAACACCATATATTTT. It translates to CASSSGTGGNTIYF.

The rearrangement links TRBV7-2 to TRBJ1-1; tentative D call: TRBD1 (5 bases). The CDR3 has 16 residues. CDR1 SGHTA and CDR2 FQGNSA come from the germline V gene. V gave up 0 bases and J gave up 7 bases, with 18 bases separating them. CDR3 protein: CASSLALMGDIFEAFF. DNA of the CDR3: TGTGCCAGCAGCTTAGCGCTGATGGGGGATATTTTTGAAGCTTTCTTT.

The chain recombines TRBV28 with TRBJ2-7; D might be TRBD2 (5 bases). This CDR3 has 14 amino acids. V was clipped by 5 bases and J by 1 base, with 12 bases between them. CDR1 is MDHEN, CDR2 SYDVKM, per germline. In nucleotides, the CDR3 is TGTGCCAGCAGTCATGGACTGAGATCCTACGAGCAGTACTTC. Its protein is CASSHGLRSYEQYF.

This chain connects TRBV5-4 to TRBJ1-3, with 9 nucleotides matching TRBD1. CDR1 SGHNT and CDR2 YYREEE come from the germline V gene (reference sequence). CDR3 length equals 19 residues. V was clipped by 0 bases and J by 2 bases; unmatched bases: 12. The CDR3 loop is CASSLGPPGQGFAGNTIYF. CDR3 in DNA: TGTGCCAGCAGCTTGGGTCCTCCGGGACAGGGTTTTGCTGGAAACACCATATATTTT.

The chain couples TRBV6-5 to TRBJ1-1; D call uncertain. The germline V gene has CDR1 MNHEY and CDR2 SVGAGI. This CDR3 has 15 amino acids. V was pared by 0 bases and J by 1 base, with 9 bases between. CDR3: CASSYSRAKNTEAFF. The CDR3, as DNA: TGTGCCAGCAGTTACTCGAGAGCGAAGAACACTGAAGCTTTCTTT.

The chain employs TRBV6-1 and TRBJ2-2, with a tentative D call TRBD2 (7 bases). Germline values: CDR1 MNHNS, CDR2 SASEGT. CDR3 size: 16 residues. Trimming shortened V by 2 bases and J by 4 bases, and 14 bases separated the two germline ends. The CDR3 loop reads CASSELRGRSTGELFF. CDR3 nucleotides: TGTGCCAGCAGTGAACTGCGGGGGCGTAGCACCGGGGAGCTGTTTTTT.